A single sample gave rise to the 11 T cell receptor beta chains below, sequenced in a study of blood T cell repertoires in COVID-19 (dated by TCRdb to 2019 to 2021). Libraries came from the immunoSEQ multiplex PCR assay. TCRdb holds this immuneACCESS table with in-frame rearrangements only. Some clones are missing; in checked studies, unresolved V genes explain under half, and the rest has no known cause. For this sample the table gives tens of thousands of clones, of which 79% were detected only once. Less than 6% of the sample lies in the top ten. The sample consisted of peripheral blood. The receptors here all came from an elderly woman with active or convalescent COVID-19.

The V call is TRBV4-1, the J call TRBJ2-7; TRBD2 matches 7 bases. The CDR3 contains 16 residues. Losses at the gene ends were 2 bases for V and 6 bases for J; bases not matched to a gene: 13. From germline, CDR1 is MGHRA and CDR2 YSYEKL. The CDR3 protein is CASSQWGGALLLEQYF. Here the CDR3 DNA reads TGCGCCAGCAGCCAATGGGGAGGGGCCCTCCTTCTCGAGCAGTACTTC.

This sequence joins TRBV5-1 and TRBJ2-5; 8 bases match TRBD2. CDR3 size: 13 residues. Germline V lookup: CDR1 SGHRS, CDR2 YFSETQ. V gave up 0 bases and J gave up 5 bases; unmatched junction bases: 0. CDR3 residues: CASSLGGGETQYF. The CDR3 DNA sequence: TGCGCCAGCAGCTTGGGCGGGGGGGAGACCCAGTACTTC.

V and J are TRBV19 and TRBJ2-3; the D is unclear. Germline-derived CDR1 and CDR2 are LNHDA and SQIVND (reference sequence). The CDR3 is 14 amino acids. V lost 3 bases to trimming and J lost 0 bases, with 7 bases between them. This chain's CDR3 is CASSITGSTDTQYF. The CDR3 DNA reads as TGTGCCAGTAGTATTACCGGGAGCACAGATACGCAGTATTTT.

The chain recombines TRBV18 with TRBJ1-1; D possibly corresponds to TRBD1 (5 bases). This CDR3 contains 13 residues. CDR1 is KGHSH and CDR2 is LQKENI in the germline V gene. V dropped 5 bases and J dropped 1 base, with 8 bases sitting between them. CDR3 loop: CASSFGQNTEAFF. The CDR3, as DNA: TGTGCCAGCTCATTCGGACAGAACACTGAAGCTTTCTTT.

The V call is TRBV7-9, the J call TRBJ2-3; tentative D call: TRBD1 (5 bases). The ends were cut back, 6 bases at V and 1 base at J, with 11 bases in the middle. CDR3 size: 14 residues. CDR1 is SEHNR, CDR2 FQNEAQ, per germline (reference sequence). The CDR3 region has the DNA TGTGCCAGCAGTCCGGGCAGGGGCACAGATACGCAGTATTTT. Its translation is CASSPGRGTDTQYF.

V usage is TRBV6-1 and J usage is TRBJ2-3, with TRBD2 matching 11 bases. The CDR3 has 15 amino acids. Germline CDR1 MNHNS, CDR2 SASEGT. The trim removed 4 bases at V and 4 bases at J, leaving 4 bases unmatched. The CDR3 loop is CASSVAGGRADTQYF. CDR3 nucleotide sequence: TGTGCCAGCAGTGTAGCGGGGGGGAGGGCAGATACGCAGTATTTT.

V gene TRBV4-1 combines with J gene TRBJ2-4, with 9 bases lining up with TRBD1. CDR1 and CDR2 from the germline V gene are MGHRA and YSYEKL. The trim removed 1 base at V and 7 bases at J, leaving 5 bases unmatched. This CDR3 region has 15 residues. The CDR3 is CASSQVQGARNIQYF. The CDR3 DNA follows: TGCGCCAGCAGCCAAGTACAGGGGGCGAGGAACATTCAGTACTTC.

The V and J genes are TRBV18 and TRBJ2-2; maybe TRBD2 (5 bases). The CDR3 has 16 residues. The V gene's germline CDR1 is KGHSH and CDR2 LQKENI. Between the trimmed V and J ends, which lost 3 bases and 7 bases, there was a span of 18 bases. CDR3 in amino acids: CASSPSPPLRGGELFF. CDR3 nucleotides: TGTGCCAGCTCACCTTCCCCCCCACTTCGGGGCGGGGAGCTGTTTTTT. Full variable domain (missing parts from reference TRBV18 and TRBJ2-2): NAGVMQNPRHLVRRRGQEARLRCSPMKGHSHVYWYRQLPEEGLKFMVYLQKENIIDESGMPKERFSAEFPKEGPSILRIQQVVRGDSAAYFCASSPSPPLRGGELFFGEGSRLTVL.

This clone came up once. The chain combines TRBV27 with TRBJ2-3; 16 bases map to TRBD2. V lost 4 bases and J lost 2; bases outside the gene matches: 9. The V gene's germline CDR1 is MNHEY and CDR2 SMNVEV (reference sequence). The CDR3 has 19 residues. CDR3 sequence (DNA): TGTGCCAGCAGTTCTCCGGGACTAGCGGGAGGGGTGACCACAGATACGCAGTATTTT. This sequence encodes CASSSPGLAGGVTTDTQYF.

This clone was detected a few times. The J gene is TRBJ2-1, the V gene TRBV7-6; 8 bases fit TRBD2. Germline V gives CDR1 SGHVS, CDR2 FNYEAQ. V was clipped by 7 bases and J by 0 bases; unmatched bases: 5. The CDR3 is 15 residues long. In nucleotides, the CDR3 is TGTGCCAGCACCCCCGGGACTAGCTCCTACAATGAGCAGTTCTTC. Protein: CASTPGTSSYNEQFF.

The chain links TRBV18 to TRBJ2-5; 11 bases fit TRBD2. The junction had 5 bases not matched to a gene; V was cut back by 3 bases and J by 2 bases. Germline V gives CDR1 KGHSH, CDR2 LQKENI. The CDR3 contains 16 residues. The chain's CDR3 is CASSPSTSGGQETQYF. The CDR3 nucleotides are TGTGCCAGCTCACCTAGCACTAGCGGGGGACAAGAGACCCAGTACTTC.